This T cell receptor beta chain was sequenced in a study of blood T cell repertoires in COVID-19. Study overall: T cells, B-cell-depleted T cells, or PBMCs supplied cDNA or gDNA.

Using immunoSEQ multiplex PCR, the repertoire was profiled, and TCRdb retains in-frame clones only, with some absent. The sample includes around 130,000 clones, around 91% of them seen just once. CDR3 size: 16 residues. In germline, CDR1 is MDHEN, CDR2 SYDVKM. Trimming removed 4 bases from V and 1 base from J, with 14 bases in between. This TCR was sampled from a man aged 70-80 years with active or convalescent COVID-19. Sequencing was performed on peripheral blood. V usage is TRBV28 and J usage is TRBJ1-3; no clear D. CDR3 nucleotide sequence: TGTGCCAGCAGTTCCCGACTAGGCGGATCTGGAAACACCATATATTTT. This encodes CASSSRLGGSGNTIYF.